This T cell receptor beta chain was retrieved from a study of identical twins. Study observations and caveats: Twins shared beta out-of-frame sequences in excess, but this excess was weaker. Insertions were fewer in abundant cord blood beta clonotypes, whereas memory repertoires showed none of this pattern.

MiXCR was run by TCRdb on the 5' RACE reads, yielding one entry per CDR3 protein. The sample yields 1.5 million to 2 million distinct CDR3 sequences, around a third seen once. With regard to this clonotype: Its cognate antigen is unknown.

CDR3 length equals 14 residues. V shed 8 bases and J shed 2 bases, with 14 bases lying between them. Germline CDR1 reads ENHRY; CDR2 reads SYGVKD. Healthy Caucasian donors formed the entire cohort. This clonotype was sampled from a newborn girl in good health. The chain has TRBV10-3 and TRBJ2-3; D may match TRBD1 or TRBD2 (6 bases each). The sample consisted of cord blood. The CDR3 sequence: CAIGFGGHTDTQYF. The CDR3 nucleotides read TGTGCCATCGGTTTCGGGGGACACACAGATACGCAGTATTTT.